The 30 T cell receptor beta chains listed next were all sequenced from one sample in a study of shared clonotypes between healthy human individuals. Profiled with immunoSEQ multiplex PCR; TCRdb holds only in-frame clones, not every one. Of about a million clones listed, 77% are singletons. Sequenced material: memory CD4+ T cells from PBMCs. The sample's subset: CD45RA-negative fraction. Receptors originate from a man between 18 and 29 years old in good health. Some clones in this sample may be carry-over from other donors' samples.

The CDR3 reads CASSRLPGRYNEQFF. The CDR3 DNA sequence: TGTGCCAGTAGTCGCTTACCCGGACGGTACAATGAGCAGTTCTTC. The chain employs TRBV19 and TRBJ2-1; D is ambiguous. V gave up 5 bases and J gave up 4 bases, with 15 bases separating them. The CDR3 is 15 residues long. Per germline, CDR1 LNHDA and CDR2 SQIVND (reference sequence).

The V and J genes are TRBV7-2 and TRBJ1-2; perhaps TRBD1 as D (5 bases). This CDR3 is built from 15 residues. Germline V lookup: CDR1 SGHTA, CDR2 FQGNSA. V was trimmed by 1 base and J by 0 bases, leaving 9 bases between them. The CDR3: CASSLDGATNYGYTF. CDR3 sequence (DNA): TGTGCCAGCAGCTTAGACGGGGCAACTAACTATGGCTACACCTTC.

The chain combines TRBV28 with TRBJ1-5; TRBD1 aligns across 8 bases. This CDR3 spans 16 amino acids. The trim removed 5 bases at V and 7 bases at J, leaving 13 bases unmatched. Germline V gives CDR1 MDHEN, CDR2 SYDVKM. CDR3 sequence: CASSNTRQGNRQPQHF. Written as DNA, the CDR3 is TGTGCCAGCAGTAACACCCGACAGGGGAACAGGCAGCCCCAGCATTTT.

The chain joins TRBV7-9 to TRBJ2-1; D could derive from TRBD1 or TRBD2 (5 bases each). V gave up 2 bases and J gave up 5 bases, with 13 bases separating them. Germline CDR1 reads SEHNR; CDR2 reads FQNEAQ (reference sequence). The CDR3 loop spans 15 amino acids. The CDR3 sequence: CASSLTSRGNNEQFF. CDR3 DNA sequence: TGTGCCAGCAGCTTAACTTCCCGGGGCAACAATGAGCAGTTCTTC.

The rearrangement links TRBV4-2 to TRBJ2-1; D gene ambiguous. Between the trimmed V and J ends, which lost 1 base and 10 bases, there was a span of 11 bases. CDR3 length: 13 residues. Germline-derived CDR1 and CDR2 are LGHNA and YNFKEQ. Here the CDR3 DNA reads TGTGCCAGCAGCCAAGTTCCCTTTGGCGAGCAGTTCTTC. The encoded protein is CASSQVPFGEQFF.

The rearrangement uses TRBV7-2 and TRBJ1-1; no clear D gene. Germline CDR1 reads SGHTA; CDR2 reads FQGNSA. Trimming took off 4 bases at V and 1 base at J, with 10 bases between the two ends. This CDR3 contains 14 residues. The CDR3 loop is CASSWVGRNTEAFF. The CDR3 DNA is TGTGCCAGCAGCTGGGTGGGGAGGAACACTGAAGCTTTCTTT.

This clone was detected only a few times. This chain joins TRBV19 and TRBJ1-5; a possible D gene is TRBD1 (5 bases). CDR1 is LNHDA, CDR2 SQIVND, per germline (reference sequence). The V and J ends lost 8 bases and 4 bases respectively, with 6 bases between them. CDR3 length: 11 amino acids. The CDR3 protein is CASGGNQPQHF. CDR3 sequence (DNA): TGTGCCAGTGGGGGGAATCAGCCCCAGCATTTT.

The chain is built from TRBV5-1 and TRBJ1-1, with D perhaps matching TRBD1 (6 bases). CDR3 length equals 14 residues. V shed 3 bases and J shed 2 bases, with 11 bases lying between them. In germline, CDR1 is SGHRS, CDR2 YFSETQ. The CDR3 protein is CASSWGHANTEAFF. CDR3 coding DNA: TGCGCCAGCAGCTGGGGACATGCTAACACTGAAGCTTTCTTT. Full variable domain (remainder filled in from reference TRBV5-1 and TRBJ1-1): KAGVTQTPRYLIKTRGQQVTLSCSPISGHRSVSWYQQTPGQGLQFLFEYFSETQRNKGNFPGRFSGRQFSNSRSEMNVSTLELGDSALYLCASSWGHANTEAFFGQGTRLTVV.

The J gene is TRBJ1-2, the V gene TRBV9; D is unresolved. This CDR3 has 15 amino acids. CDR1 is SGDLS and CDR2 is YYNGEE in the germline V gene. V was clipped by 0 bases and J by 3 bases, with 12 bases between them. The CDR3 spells CASSVEASVDYGYTF. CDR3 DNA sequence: TGTGCCAGCAGCGTAGAGGCGTCGGTAGACTATGGCTACACCTTC.

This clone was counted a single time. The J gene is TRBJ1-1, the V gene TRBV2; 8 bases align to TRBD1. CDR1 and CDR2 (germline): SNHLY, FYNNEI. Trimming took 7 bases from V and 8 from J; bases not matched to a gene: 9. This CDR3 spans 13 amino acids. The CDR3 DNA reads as TGTGCCAGCATCCCCCAGGGGGCTACCGAAGCTTTCTTT. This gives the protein CASIPQGATEAFF.

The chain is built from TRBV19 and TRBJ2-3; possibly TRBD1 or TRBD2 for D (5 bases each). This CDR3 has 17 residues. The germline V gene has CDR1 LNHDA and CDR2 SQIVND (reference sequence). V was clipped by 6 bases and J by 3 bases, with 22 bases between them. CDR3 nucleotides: TGTGCCAGTAGGGGACCCCTGGCGGAGAGGTATACAGATACGCAGTATTTT. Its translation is CASRGPLAERYTDTQYF.

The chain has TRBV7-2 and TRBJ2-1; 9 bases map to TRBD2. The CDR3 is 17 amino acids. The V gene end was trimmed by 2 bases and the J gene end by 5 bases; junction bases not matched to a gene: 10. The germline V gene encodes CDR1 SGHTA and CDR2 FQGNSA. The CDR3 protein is CASSLSARLAGNNEQFF. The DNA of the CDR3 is TGTGCCAGCAGCTTATCGGCCCGGCTAGCGGGAAACAATGAGCAGTTCTTC.

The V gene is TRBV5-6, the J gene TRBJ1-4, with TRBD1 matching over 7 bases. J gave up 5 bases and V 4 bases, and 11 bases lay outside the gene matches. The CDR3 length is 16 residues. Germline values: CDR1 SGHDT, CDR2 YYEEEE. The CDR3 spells CASSTQAGQSNEKLFF. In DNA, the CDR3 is TGTGCCAGCAGCACCCAAGCGGGACAGTCAAATGAAAAACTGTTTTTT.

Written as DNA, the CDR3 is TGTGCCAGCAGCTTAGTAGGCGGGGTAACCTACGAGCAGTACTTC. It translates to CASSLVGGVTYEQYF. The V call is TRBV11-2, the J call TRBJ2-7, with D perhaps TRBD2 (6 bases). The CDR3 has 15 amino acids. The V gene lost 1 base and the J gene lost 2 bases, with 12 bases spanning the gap. Germline CDR1 SGHAT, CDR2 FQNNGV. Complete variable domain (other parts from reference TRBV11-2 and TRBJ2-7): EAGVAQSPRYKIIEKRQSVAFWCNPISGHATLYWYQQILGQGPKLLIQFQNNGVVDDSQLPKDRFSAERLKGVDSTLKIQPAKLEDSAVYLCASSLVGGVTYEQYFGPGTRLTVT.

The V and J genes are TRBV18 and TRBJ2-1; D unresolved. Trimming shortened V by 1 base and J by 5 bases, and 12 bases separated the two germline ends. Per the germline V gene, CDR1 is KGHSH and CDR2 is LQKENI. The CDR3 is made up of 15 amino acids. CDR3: CASSPLVFLDNEQFF. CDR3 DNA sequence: TGTGCCAGCTCACCACTCGTCTTTCTAGACAATGAGCAGTTCTTC.

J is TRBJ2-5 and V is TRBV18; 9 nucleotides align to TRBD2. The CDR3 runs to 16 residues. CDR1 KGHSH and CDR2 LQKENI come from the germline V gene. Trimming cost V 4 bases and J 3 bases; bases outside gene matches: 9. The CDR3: CASSHSVAGEEETQYF. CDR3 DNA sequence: TGTGCCAGCTCACACTCCGTAGCGGGAGAAGAAGAGACCCAGTACTTC.

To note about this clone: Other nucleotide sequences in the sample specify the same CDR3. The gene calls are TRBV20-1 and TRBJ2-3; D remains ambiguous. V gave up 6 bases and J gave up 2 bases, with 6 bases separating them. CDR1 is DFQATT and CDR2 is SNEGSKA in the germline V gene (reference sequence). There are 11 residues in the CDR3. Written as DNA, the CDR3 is TGCAGTGCACATCACACAGATACGCAGTATTTT. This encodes CSAHHTDTQYF.

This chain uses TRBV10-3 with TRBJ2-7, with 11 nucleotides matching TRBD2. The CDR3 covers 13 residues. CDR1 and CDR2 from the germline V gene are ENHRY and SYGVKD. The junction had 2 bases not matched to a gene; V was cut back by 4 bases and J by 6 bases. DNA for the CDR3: TGTGCCATCAGTGGACTAGCGGGGCGCGAGCAGTACTTC. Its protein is CAISGLAGREQYF.

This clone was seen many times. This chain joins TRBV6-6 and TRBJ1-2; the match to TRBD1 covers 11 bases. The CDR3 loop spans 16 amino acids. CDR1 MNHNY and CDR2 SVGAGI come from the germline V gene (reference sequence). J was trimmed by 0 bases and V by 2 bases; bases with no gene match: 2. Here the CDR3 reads CASSYRDRGANYGYTF. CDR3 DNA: TGTGCCAGCAGTTACCGGGACAGGGGGGCTAACTATGGCTACACCTTC.

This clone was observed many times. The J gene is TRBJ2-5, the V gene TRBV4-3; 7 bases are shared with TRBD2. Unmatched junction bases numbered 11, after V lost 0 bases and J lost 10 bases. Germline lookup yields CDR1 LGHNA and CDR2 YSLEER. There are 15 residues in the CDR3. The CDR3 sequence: CASSQDLWGGMIQYF. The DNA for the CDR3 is TGCGCCAGCAGCCAAGATCTTTGGGGGGGAATGATCCAGTACTTC.

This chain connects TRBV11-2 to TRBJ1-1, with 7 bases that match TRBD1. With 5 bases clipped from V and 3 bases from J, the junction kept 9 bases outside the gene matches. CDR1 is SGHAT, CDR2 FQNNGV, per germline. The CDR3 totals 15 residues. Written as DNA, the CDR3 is TGTGCCAGCAGCATCCAGGGGGGGGCGTACACTGAAGCTTTCTTT. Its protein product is CASSIQGGAYTEAFF.

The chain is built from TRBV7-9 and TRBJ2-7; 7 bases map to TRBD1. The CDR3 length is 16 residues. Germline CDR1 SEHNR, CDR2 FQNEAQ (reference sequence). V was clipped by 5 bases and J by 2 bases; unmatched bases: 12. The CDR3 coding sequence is TGTGCCAGCAGCCCATCCCACGGACAGGTTACCTACGAGCAGTACTTC. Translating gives CASSPSHGQVTYEQYF.

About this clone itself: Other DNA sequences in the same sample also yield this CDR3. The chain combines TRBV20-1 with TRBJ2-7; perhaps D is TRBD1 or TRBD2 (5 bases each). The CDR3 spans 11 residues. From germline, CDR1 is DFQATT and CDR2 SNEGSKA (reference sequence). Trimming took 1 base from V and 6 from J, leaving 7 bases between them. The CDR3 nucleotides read TGCAGTGCTAGAGGGGGGTCCGAGCAGTACTTC. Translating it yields CSARGGSEQYF.

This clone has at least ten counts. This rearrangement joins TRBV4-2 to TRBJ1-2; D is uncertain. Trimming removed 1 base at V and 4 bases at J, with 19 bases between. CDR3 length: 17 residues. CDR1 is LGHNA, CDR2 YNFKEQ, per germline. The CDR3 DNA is TGTGCCAGCAGCCAAGTGGGAGGACGAGCAGGAGTCTATGGCTACACCTTC. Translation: CASSQVGGRAGVYGYTF.

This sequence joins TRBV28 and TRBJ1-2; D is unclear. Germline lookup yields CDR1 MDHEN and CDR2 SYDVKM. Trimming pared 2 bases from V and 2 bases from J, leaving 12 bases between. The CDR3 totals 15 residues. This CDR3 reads CASSLPRGENYGYTF. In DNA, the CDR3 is TGTGCCAGCAGTTTACCCCGCGGAGAAAACTATGGCTACACCTTC.

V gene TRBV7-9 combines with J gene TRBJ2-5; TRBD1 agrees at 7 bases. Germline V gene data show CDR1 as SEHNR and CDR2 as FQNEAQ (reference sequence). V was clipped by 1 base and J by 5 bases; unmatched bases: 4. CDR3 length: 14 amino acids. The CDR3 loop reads CASSLERGQETQYF. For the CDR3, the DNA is TGTGCCAGCAGCTTAGAGAGGGGGCAGGAGACCCAGTACTTC. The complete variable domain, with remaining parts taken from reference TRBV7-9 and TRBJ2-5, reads DTGVSQNPRHKITKRGQNVTFRCDPISEHNRLYWYRQTLGQGPEFLTYFQNEAQLEKSRLLSDRFSAERPKGSFSTLEIQRTEQGDSAMYLCASSLERGQETQYFGPGTRLLVL.

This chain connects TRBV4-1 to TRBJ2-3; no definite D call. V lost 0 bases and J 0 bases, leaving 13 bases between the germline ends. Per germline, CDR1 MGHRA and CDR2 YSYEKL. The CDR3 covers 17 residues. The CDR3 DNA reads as TGCGCCAGCAGCCAAGATAGAACGCTTTCTAGCACAGATACGCAGTATTTT. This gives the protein CASSQDRTLSSTDTQYF.

CDR3 residues: CAISEQPGVNGYTEAFF. CDR3 DNA sequence: TGTGCCATCAGTGAGCAACCAGGGGTAAATGGGTACACTGAAGCTTTCTTT. The chain couples TRBV10-3 to TRBJ1-1; perhaps TRBD1 as D (6 bases). CDR1 and CDR2 (germline): ENHRY, SYGVKD. The V end was cut by 2 bases, the J end by 3 bases, with 19 bases between. The CDR3 consists of 17 residues.

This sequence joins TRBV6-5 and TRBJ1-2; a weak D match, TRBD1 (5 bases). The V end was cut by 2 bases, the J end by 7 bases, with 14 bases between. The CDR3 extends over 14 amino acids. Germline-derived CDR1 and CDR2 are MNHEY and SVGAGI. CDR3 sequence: CASSYAGRDRGYTF. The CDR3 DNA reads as TGTGCCAGCAGTTACGCGGGCAGGGACCGTGGCTACACCTTC.

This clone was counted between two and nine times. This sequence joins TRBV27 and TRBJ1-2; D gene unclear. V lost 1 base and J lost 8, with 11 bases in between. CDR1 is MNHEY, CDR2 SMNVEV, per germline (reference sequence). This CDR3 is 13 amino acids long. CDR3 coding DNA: TGTGCCAGCAGTTTATGGGGTGAAGACGGCTACACCTTC. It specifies CASSLWGEDGYTF.